This T cell receptor beta chain stems from a study of T cell repertoires in aging, cancer and after chemotherapy. About the study: Glioblastoma patients receiving temozolomide-based therapy gave paired samples before and after chemotherapy.

Amplification of TCR beta used genomic DNA extracted from peripheral blood. Study-level findings and limits: Healthy donors lost TCR diversity with age mainly through richness, cancer patients through richness and evenness. In each cancer cohort, median generation probability increased across chemotherapy, suggesting thymic output rebounded.

With respect to this clonotype: Its specificity is unknown.

Trimming pared 6 bases from V and 5 bases from J, leaving 9 bases between. The CDR3 totals 12 residues. CDR1 and CDR2 from the germline V gene are SGHAT and FQNNGV. Rearranged V-D-J TRB sequences were amplified with a mixed TRB-A/B primer pool. One entry per CDR3 protein, called by TCRdb with MiXCR from the multiplex PCR reads. The repertoire holds roughly 8,500 distinct CDR3 sequences, with about half as singletons. The chain combines TRBV11-2 with TRBJ2-3, with unresolved D. Sequenced sample: blood. The sequence was collected from a human donor with a solid tumor. Here the CDR3 DNA reads TGTGCCAGCAGTTCCATGGGAGATACGCAGTATTTT. Translated, it gives CASSSMGDTQYF.